This passage covers 32 T cell receptor beta chains from one sample sequenced in a study of hypomethylating agent response in myelodysplastic syndrome. Clones were sequenced by immunoSEQ multiplex PCR, and TCRdb holds only the in-frame ones, with some missing. The table shows a few thousand clones, with approximately 81% occurring only once. The specimen was bone marrow, collected before or after starting hypomethylating agent treatment for myelodysplastic syndrome (not recorded which). All receptors come from a human donor with myelodysplastic syndrome.

This sequence joins TRBV7-6 and TRBJ2-1; D might be TRBD1 (6 bases). Trimming cost V 3 bases and J 4 bases, with 10 bases left between them. The germline gives CDR1 SGHVS, CDR2 FNYEAQ. The CDR3 is 14 residues long. CDR3 DNA sequence: TGTGCCAGCAGCTTGCAGGGGCAATACAATGAGCAGTTCTTC. Protein sequence: CASSLQGQYNEQFF.

V gene TRBV19 combines with J gene TRBJ2-1; 8 bases line up with TRBD2. The CDR3 runs 15 residues. V lost 2 bases, J lost 8 bases, and 8 bases stayed unmatched. Germline lookup yields CDR1 LNHDA and CDR2 SQIVND (reference sequence). The CDR3 DNA reads TGTGCCAGTAGTATATTGGCGGGGGGAGCTCATGAGCAGTTCTTC. It encodes CASSILAGGAHEQFF.

The chain has TRBV11-2 and TRBJ2-7; TRBD1 matches 9 bases. Per germline, CDR1 SGHAT and CDR2 FQNNGV. V lost 3 bases to trimming and J lost 2 bases; unmatched junction nucleotides: 8. The CDR3 runs to 16 residues. DNA for the CDR3: TGTGCCAGCAGCTTTCCAGGACAGGGGACACCCTACGAGCAGTACTTC. Its protein is CASSFPGQGTPYEQYF. The entire variable domain, with the rest obtained from reference TRBV11-2 and TRBJ2-7, is as follows: EAGVAQSPRYKIIEKRQSVAFWCNPISGHATLYWYQQILGQGPKLLIQFQNNGVVDDSQLPKDRFSAERLKGVDSTLKIQPAKLEDSAVYLCASSFPGQGTPYEQYFGPGTRLTVT.

The chain has TRBV15 and TRBJ1-2; no firm D call. Trimming left V 0 bases short and J 5 bases short, with 13 bases between. In germline, CDR1 is LNHNV, CDR2 YYDKDF (reference sequence). The CDR3 has 15 amino acids. CDR3 region: CATSRDLSERYGYTF. DNA of the CDR3: TGTGCCACCAGCAGAGATCTGTCAGAGCGGTATGGCTACACCTTC.

The J gene is TRBJ1-6, the V gene TRBV11-3, with D maybe TRBD1 (6 bases). Germline CDR1 and CDR2: SGHNT and YENEEA. The CDR3 spans 14 residues. V lost 1 base and J lost 9, with 10 bases in between. In DNA form, the CDR3 reads TGTGCCAGCAGCTTAGCCAGGGGCGGTTCACCCCTCCACTTT. It encodes CASSLARGGSPLHF.

The rearrangement uses TRBV5-5 and TRBJ1-5; D gene ambiguous. Germline CDR1 and CDR2: SGHKS and YYEKEE (reference sequence). Trimming removed 3 bases from V and 1 base from J, with 14 bases in between. CDR3 length equals 16 residues. The CDR3 sequence: CASSWDADLSNQPQHF. In nucleotides, the CDR3 is TGTGCCAGCAGCTGGGATGCCGATTTGAGCAATCAGCCCCAGCATTTT.

V usage is TRBV11-2 and J usage is TRBJ2-7; tentatively, D is TRBD2 (5 bases). Trimming shortened V by 5 bases and J by 3 bases, and 17 bases separated the two germline ends. Germline V gene sequence: CDR1 SGHAT, CDR2 FQNNGV. This CDR3 comprises 15 residues. The CDR3 bases are TGTGCCAGCAGCGTCCGGGTCCTAGGGAGCTACGAGCAGTACTTC. It encodes CASSVRVLGSYEQYF. The full variable domain, in which reference TRBV11-2 and TRBJ2-7 provide the parts outside the CDR3, is EAGVAQSPRYKIIEKRQSVAFWCNPISGHATLYWYQQILGQGPKLLIQFQNNGVVDDSQLPKDRFSAERLKGVDSTLKIQPAKLEDSAVYLCASSVRVLGSYEQYFGPGTRLTVT.

The chain recombines TRBV19 with TRBJ2-5; no clear D gene. Germline CDR1 reads LNHDA; CDR2 reads SQIVND (reference sequence). The CDR3 sequence is 13 residues long. V was shortened by 5 bases and J by 1 base, with 8 bases between the two germline ends. The CDR3 DNA follows: TGTGCCAGTAGTGAGGTGGTCCAAGAGACCCAGTACTTC. Translated: CASSEVVQETQYF.

The chain is built from TRBV7-2 and TRBJ2-5; a weak D match, TRBD1 (6 bases). V lost 4 bases and J 0 bases, leaving 12 bases between the germline ends. CDR3 size: 15 residues. Germline V CDR1 and CDR2: SGHTA, FQGNSA. The CDR3 DNA follows: TGTGCCAGCAGCTCCGAGGACAGCTACCAAGAGACCCAGTACTTC. The encoded protein is CASSSEDSYQETQYF.

The V gene is TRBV11-2, the J gene TRBJ2-7, with D unclear. The CDR3 runs to 12 residues. Per germline, CDR1 SGHAT and CDR2 FQNNGV. V gave up 3 bases and J gave up 6 bases, with 9 bases separating them. The CDR3 loop is CASSFVSLEQYF. CDR3 bases: TGTGCCAGCAGCTTTGTGAGTCTCGAGCAGTACTTC.

This sequence joins TRBV19 and TRBJ2-2; D may match TRBD1 or TRBD2 (5 bases each). The germline V and J ends were trimmed by 7 bases and 6 bases, with 12 bases remaining between them. The V gene's germline CDR1 is LNHDA and CDR2 SQIVND (reference sequence). The CDR3 is 13 amino acids. In DNA form, the CDR3 reads TGTGCCAGTACCTCAGTGGGGGCCGGGGAGCTGTTTTTT. Protein product: CASTSVGAGELFF. The complete variable domain, with remaining parts taken from reference TRBV19 and TRBJ2-2, reads DGGITQSPKYLFRKEGQNVTLSCEQNLNHDAMYWYRQDPGQGLRLIYYSQIVNDFQKGDIAEGYSVSREKKESFPLTVTSAQKNPTAFYLCASTSVGAGELFFGEGSRLTVL.

The chain couples TRBV7-7 to TRBJ2-3, with TRBD2 identical over 7 bases. CDR3 size: 15 residues. In germline, CDR1 is SSHAT, CDR2 FNYEAQ (reference sequence). After removal of 5 bases from V and 8 bases from J, the junction contained 13 bases not matched to a gene. CDR3 DNA: TGTGCCAGCAGCACAACTTCCGGGACTACCGGTACGCAGTATTTT. It yields the protein CASSTTSGTTGTQYF.

The rearrangement uses TRBV11-2 and TRBJ2-5, with D perhaps TRBD2 (6 bases). Trimming left V 5 bases short and J 1 base short, with 14 bases between. Germline V gene sequence: CDR1 SGHAT, CDR2 FQNNGV. CDR3 size: 15 residues. CDR3 sequence (DNA): TGTGCCAGCAGCGTGAGGGGACTGCTCCAAGAGACCCAGTACTTC. Protein: CASSVRGLLQETQYF.

The chain joins TRBV10-2 to TRBJ2-7; TRBD1 matches at 8 bases. V gave up 4 bases and J gave up 3 bases; unmatched junction bases: 17. CDR3 size: 18 residues. Germline lookup yields CDR1 WSHSY and CDR2 SAAADI. The CDR3, as DNA: TGCGCCAGCAGTGGTCGCCCGGCACTCGGGACAGGACTCTACGAGCAGTACTTC. This translates into CASSGRPALGTGLYEQYF.

The CDR3 region has the DNA TGCGCCAGCAGCAGGGGAGGGGCCTACGAGCAGTACTTC. Amino acid sequence: CASSRGGAYEQYF. The rearrangement joins TRBV5-1 to TRBJ2-7; the match to TRBD2 covers 7 bases. Unmatched junction bases numbered 3, after V lost 4 bases and J lost 2 bases. The CDR3 extends over 13 amino acids. Germline CDR1 and CDR2: SGHRS and YFSETQ.

Note on this clone: Its ends do not fully match the called genes, so a read error is possible. The chain links TRBV13 to TRBJ2-7; the match to TRBD1 covers 7 bases. The germline V gene encodes CDR1 PRHDT and CDR2 FYEKMQ (reference sequence). This CDR3 has 13 amino acids. The CDR3 reads CASSVGQDYEQYF. CDR3 DNA sequence: TGTGCCAGCAGCGTAGGACAGGACTACGAGCAGTACTTC. The variable domain in full, completed from reference TRBV13 and TRBJ2-7, reads AAGVIQSPRHLIKEKRETATLKCYPIPRHDTVYWYQQGPGQDPQFLISFYEKMQSDKGSIPDRFSAQQFSDYHSELNMSSLELGDSALYFCASSVGQDYEQYFGPGTRLTVT.

This CDR3 is CASSKDWRTDTQYF. CDR3 sequence (DNA): TGTGCCAGCAGCAAGGACTGGCGCACAGATACGCAGTATTTT. J is TRBJ2-3 and V is TRBV5-4; perhaps TRBD2 as D (5 bases). Looked up from germline, CDR1 is SGHNT and CDR2 is YYREEE (reference sequence). The V and J ends lost 4 bases and 1 base respectively, with 10 bases between them. This CDR3 comprises 14 residues.

This clone appeared a few times. The gene calls are TRBV2 and TRBJ1-5; no firm D call. Germline assignment: CDR1 SNHLY and CDR2 FYNNEI. CDR3 length: 15 residues. The germline V and J ends were trimmed by 5 bases and 1 base, with 12 bases remaining between them. The DNA for the CDR3 is TGTGCCAGCAGTAAAAGTCCGGAGAGCAATCAGCCCCAGCATTTT. It specifies CASSKSPESNQPQHF.

The CDR3 coding sequence is TGTGCCAGCAGTTACGGACAGGCGGGCTACGAGCAGTACTTC. Translating it yields CASSYGQAGYEQYF. The chain couples TRBV27 to TRBJ2-7; 7 bases align to TRBD1. The CDR3 contains 14 residues. Unmatched junction bases numbered 6, after V lost 4 bases and J lost 3 bases. Germline V gene sequence: CDR1 MNHEY, CDR2 SMNVEV (reference sequence).

The chain links TRBV6-5 to TRBJ2-7; 7 bases are a match to TRBD2. This CDR3 is built from 15 residues. V lost 7 bases and J lost 2; bases outside the gene matches: 11. Looked up from germline, CDR1 is MNHEY and CDR2 is SVGAGI. The CDR3 region is CASKIRISGAYEQYF. CDR3 bases: TGTGCCAGCAAGATAAGGATAAGCGGGGCCTACGAGCAGTACTTC.

The V call is TRBV5-6, the J call TRBJ2-2; no clear D. Germline V gene data show CDR1 as SGHDT and CDR2 as YYEEEE. V gave up 0 bases and J gave up 0 bases, with 9 bases separating them. The CDR3 is 16 amino acids. CDR3 loop: CASSLAGDPNTGELFF. In DNA, the CDR3 is TGTGCCAGCAGCTTGGCGGGTGACCCGAACACCGGGGAGCTGTTTTTT. Using reference TRBV5-6 and TRBJ2-2 for the parts outside the CDR3, the full variable domain is DAGVTQSPTHLIKTRGQQVTLRCSPKSGHDTVSWYQQALGQGPQFIFQYYEEEERQRGNFPDRFSGHQFPNYSSELNVNALLLGDSALYLCASSLAGDPNTGELFFGEGSRLTVL.

The chain carries TRBV14 and TRBJ2-1, with D possibly matching TRBD1 (5 bases). The CDR3 has 17 residues. Trimming left V 0 bases short and J 4 bases short, with 16 bases between. From germline, CDR1 is SGHDN and CDR2 FVKESK. For the CDR3, the DNA is TGTGCCAGCAGCCAAGATTTGGGGCAGGGAAATTACAATGAGCAGTTCTTC. It yields the protein CASSQDLGQGNYNEQFF.

The chain recombines TRBV5-1 with TRBJ2-7; the match to TRBD1 covers 7 bases. Germline CDR1 is SGHRS and CDR2 is YFSETQ. The CDR3 loop spans 14 amino acids. The trim removed 2 bases at V and 4 bases at J, leaving 6 bases unmatched. CDR3 DNA sequence: TGCGCCAGCAGCTTCCGGGACAGACTTTACGAGCAGTACTTC. Amino acids: CASSFRDRLYEQYF.

In its sample, this clone was seen once. Other DNA sequences in the same sample also yield this CDR3. This chain connects TRBV5-5 to TRBJ1-2; D might be TRBD1 (5 bases). Trimming took off 4 bases at V and 4 bases at J, with 14 bases between the two ends. This CDR3 spans 14 amino acids. Per germline, CDR1 SGHKS and CDR2 YYEKEE (reference sequence). The CDR3 is CASSTGPGGYGYTF. DNA for the CDR3: TGTGCCAGCAGCACTGGGCCCGGGGGCTATGGCTACACCTTC. Supplemented by reference TRBV5-5 and TRBJ1-2, the full variable domain reads DAGVTQSPTHLIKTRGQQVTLRCSPISGHKSVSWYQQVLGQGPQFIFQYYEKEERGRGNFPDRFSARQFPNYSSELNVNALLLGDSALYLCASSTGPGGYGYTFGSGTRLTVV.

The gene calls are TRBV7-2 and TRBJ2-7; possibly TRBD1 for D (6 bases). CDR3 length equals 16 residues. The germline V and J ends were trimmed by 2 bases and 1 base, with 15 bases remaining between them. Germline V lookup: CDR1 SGHTA, CDR2 FQGNSA. The CDR3 loop is CASSLMGLGQSYEQYF. CDR3 nucleotide sequence: TGTGCCAGCAGCTTAATGGGTCTCGGACAGTCCTACGAGCAGTACTTC.

This chain joins TRBV7-9 and TRBJ1-4; no clear D. This CDR3 spans 13 amino acids. The germline gives CDR1 SEHNR, CDR2 FQNEAQ (reference sequence). V was shortened by 3 bases and J by 5 bases, with 7 bases between the two germline ends. CDR3 DNA: TGTGCCAGCAGCTTCGGAGGAAATGAAAAACTGTTTTTT. This gives the protein CASSFGGNEKLFF.

The V call is TRBV2, the J call TRBJ2-7; D unresolved. The CDR3 consists of 12 residues. In germline, CDR1 is SNHLY, CDR2 FYNNEI. V lost 7 bases, J lost 2 bases, and 9 bases lay in between. CDR3 sequence reads: CASTRSAYEQYF. The DNA of the CDR3 is TGTGCCAGCACGAGAAGTGCCTACGAGCAGTACTTC.

V is TRBV27 and J is TRBJ1-1, with TRBD1 as a possible D gene (5 bases). V dropped 0 bases and J dropped 5 bases, with 13 bases sitting between them. Germline CDR1 MNHEY, CDR2 SMNVEV (reference sequence). This CDR3 has 15 amino acids. The CDR3 nucleotides are TGTGCCAGCAGTTTATCGCGGGGAGGGGAGACTGAAGCTTTCTTT. Its translation is CASSLSRGGETEAFF.

The gene calls are TRBV7-3 and TRBJ2-1; a possible D gene is TRBD1 (6 bases). V was clipped by 5 bases and J by 6 bases, with 14 bases between them. The CDR3 spans 14 residues. Germline values: CDR1 SGHTA, CDR2 FQGTGA. CDR3 DNA sequence: TGTGCCAGCAGCCTTAATACAGGGCTCAATGAGCAGTTCTTC. Its protein is CASSLNTGLNEQFF. The whole variable domain, remainder taken from reference TRBV7-3 and TRBJ2-1, is GAGVSQTPSNKVTEKGKYVELRCDPISGHTALYWYRQSLGQGPEFLIYFQGTGAADDSGLPNDRFFAVRPEGSVSTLKIQRTERGDSAVYLCASSLNTGLNEQFFGPGTRLTVL.

V is TRBV7-9 and J is TRBJ2-7; 9 bases align to TRBD2. Germline V gene lookup returns CDR1 SEHNR and CDR2 FQNEAQ (reference sequence). Losses at the gene ends were 4 bases for V and 12 bases for J; bases not matched to a gene: 4. The CDR3 has 11 residues. CDR3 residues: CASSYAGGRYF. DNA of the CDR3: TGTGCCAGCAGCTACGCGGGGGGGCGGTACTTC.

The CDR3 here is CASSLWGQGSLVTEAFF. In DNA, the CDR3 is TGTGCCAGCAGCTTGTGGGGACAGGGGAGCCTCGTCACTGAAGCTTTCTTT. V usage is TRBV5-6 and J usage is TRBJ1-1, with 10 nucleotides matching TRBD1. Germline loops: CDR1 SGHDT, CDR2 YYEEEE. The length of the CDR3 is 17 residues. The junction had 10 bases not matched to a gene; V was cut back by 1 base and J by 4 bases.

J is TRBJ1-3 and V is TRBV5-1; the match to TRBD1 covers 8 bases. This CDR3 has 15 residues. Germline V gives CDR1 SGHRS, CDR2 YFSETQ. After removal of 0 bases from V and 4 bases from J, the junction contained 3 bases not matched to a gene. The CDR3 region is CASSLGQGNGNTIYF. CDR3 coding DNA: TGCGCCAGCAGCTTGGGACAGGGGAACGGAAACACCATATATTTT.